This T cell receptor (beta chain) derives from a study of blood T cells in healthy people across ages. Total RNA was extracted at no less than 6 micrograms per sample. Using a J-beta primer mix together with a sample-barcoded 5' primer, a second PCR was run for roughly 7 to 11 cycles. Tags on each cDNA molecule came from a template-switch adaptor with 12 random nucleotides. From the 5' RACE reads, TCRdb called clonotypes with MiXCR, one entry per CDR3 protein. The data show around 820,000 distinct CDR3 sequences, roughly 25% seen once. The V end was cut by 4 bases, the J end by 5 bases, with 24 bases between. Germline-derived CDR1 and CDR2 are MNHNY and SVGAGI (reference sequence). The CDR3 has 17 amino acids. The table lists this clonotype with a count of one. The sample was also reused in another study, on T cells of mothers and their children.

The V and J genes are TRBV6-6 and TRBJ2-7; D is perhaps TRBD1 (6 bases). The source material was blood. This sequence originates from a boy younger than 18 in good health. CDR3 bases: TGTGCCAGCAGTTCGACAACCCCAGGGGAATATTGGCACGAGCAGTACTTC. Its protein is CASSSTTPGEYWHEQYF.